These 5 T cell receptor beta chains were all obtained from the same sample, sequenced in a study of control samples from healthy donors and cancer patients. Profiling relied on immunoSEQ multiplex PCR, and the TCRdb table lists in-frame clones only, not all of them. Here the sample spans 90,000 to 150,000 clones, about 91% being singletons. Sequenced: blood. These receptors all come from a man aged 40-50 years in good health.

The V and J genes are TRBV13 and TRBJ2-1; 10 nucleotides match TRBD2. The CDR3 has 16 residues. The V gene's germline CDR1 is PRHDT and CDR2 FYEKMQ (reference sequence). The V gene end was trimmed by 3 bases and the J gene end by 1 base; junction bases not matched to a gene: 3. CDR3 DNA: TGTGCCAGCAGCTTCGGACTAGCGGCTTCCTACAATGAGCAGTTCTTC. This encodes CASSFGLAASYNEQFF.

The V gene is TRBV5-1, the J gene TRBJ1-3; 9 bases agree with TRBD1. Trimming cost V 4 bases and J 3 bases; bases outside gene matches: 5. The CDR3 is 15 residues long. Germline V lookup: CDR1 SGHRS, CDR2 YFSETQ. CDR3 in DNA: TGCGCCAGCAGCCCCGGGACAGGGATTGGAAACACCATATATTTT. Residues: CASSPGTGIGNTIYF.

The CDR3 DNA is TGTGCCAGTAGTATTAATTGGGGGGGTCAGCCCCAGCATTTT. This gives the protein CASSINWGGQPQHF. This rearrangement joins TRBV19 to TRBJ1-5, with D possibly TRBD1 on 5 matching bases. The CDR3 runs 14 residues. Germline V gene data show CDR1 as LNHDA and CDR2 as SQIVND (reference sequence). The ends were cut back, 3 bases at V and 6 bases at J, with 12 bases in the middle.

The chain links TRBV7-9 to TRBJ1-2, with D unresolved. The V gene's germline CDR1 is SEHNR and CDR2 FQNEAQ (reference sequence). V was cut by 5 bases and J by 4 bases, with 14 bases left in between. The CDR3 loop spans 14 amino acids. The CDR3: CASSQTSATYGYTF. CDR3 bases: TGTGCCAGCAGCCAAACATCGGCAACCTATGGCTACACCTTC.

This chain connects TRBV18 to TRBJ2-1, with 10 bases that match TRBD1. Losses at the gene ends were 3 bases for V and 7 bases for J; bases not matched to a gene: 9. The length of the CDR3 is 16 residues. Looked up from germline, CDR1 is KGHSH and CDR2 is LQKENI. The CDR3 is CASSPPLGQGNNEQFF. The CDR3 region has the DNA TGTGCCAGCTCACCCCCCCTGGGACAGGGGAATAATGAGCAGTTCTTC.